This entry concerns a single TCR beta chain. The data belong to a study of blood T cell repertoires in COVID-19. TCRdb's table, derived via immunoSEQ multiplex PCR, lists solely in-frame clones and lacks some. The table includes under 150,000 clones, less than 90% detected once. V lost 5 bases to trimming and J lost 5 bases; unmatched junction nucleotides: 10. This CDR3 is 15 amino acids long. Looked up from germline, CDR1 is MNHNY and CDR2 is SVGAGI (reference sequence). This clonotype was sampled from a middle-aged man with acute COVID-19. The V and J genes are TRBV6-6 and TRBJ1-1, with 8 positions matching TRBD1. The sequencing input was PBMCs or T cells enriched from blood (not recorded which). In DNA, the CDR3 is TGTGCCAGCAGTCAAACCGACAGGGGAAGTACTGAAGCTTTCTTT. As protein: CASSQTDRGSTEAFF.